This entry is about one TCR beta chain. The target of this receptor is not known. There are no base qualities to consult, and no much larger clone falls within one base. Based on the germline V gene (reference sequence), the CDR1 and CDR2 sequences are GTSNPN and SVGIG. Trimmed from V: 4 bases; trimmed from J: 3 bases; junction bases lacking a gene match: 5. From cysteine to phenylalanine, the CDR3 is 13 amino acids long. Only the CDR3 region is kept as DNA, spanning 39 bases read in frame from base 1. Patients with autoimmune disease history or receiving systemic immunosuppression were excluded from the trial. Peripheral blood for TCR sequencing was collected from all dose cohorts at baseline, on cycle 4 day 1, and on cycle 7 day 1. Samples came from an open-label, multicenter, first-in-human phase I dose-escalation trial of ivuxolimab. Adults with locally advanced or metastatic head and neck squamous cell, hepatocellular, melanoma or renal cell carcinoma were enrolled in the trial. CD4+ and CD8+ T cells were sorted separately from peripheral blood before TCR sequencing.

The entry originates in a study of OX40 agonist ivuxolimab in advanced cancers. At the level of the whole study: Ivuxolimab was a fully human IgG2 agonistic monoclonal antibody targeting the costimulatory receptor OX40 (CD134). Three dose-escalation patients achieved partial responses, one with hepatocellular carcinoma and two with cutaneous melanoma. A male proportion of roughly 85% and a mean age of about 60 years, ranging from 23 to 79, were recorded for the dose-escalation cohort. Of the 50 to 55 patients in dose escalation, 19 had hepatocellular carcinoma, some 15 had melanoma, 9 had renal cell carcinoma and 9 had head and neck cancer. The point of sequencing TCRbeta in the periphery was to test whether ivuxolimab changed TCR sequence diversity and drove clonal T-cell expansion. The paper describes the monotherapy dose-escalation part (N ≈ 50 patients) of the phase I trial of ivuxolimab. Intravenous ivuxolimab was administered to patients every 2 weeks at six dose levels: 0.01, 0.1, 0.3, 1.5, 3 and 10 mg/kg. Prior anti-PD-1, anti-PD-L1 or anti-CTLA-4 therapy was permitted, and checkpoint inhibitors had been received by less than 45% of dose-escalation patients. Findings and caveats that apply to the study as a whole: After ivuxolimab, CD8+ T cells had more expanded clones than CD4+ T cells on average. At doses from 0.1 to 3.0 mg/kg, clonal expansion was seen in both CD4+ and CD8+ blood T cells between baseline and week 6. Low levels of normalized T-cell clonal expansion were also shown by some nonresponding patients. In partial responders in the 0.1-3.0 mg/kg groups, normalized peripheral clonal expansion was found to be among the lowest, especially among CD8+ T cells. Antigen specificity was not determined for the clonally expanded peripheral T cells.

To sequence the TCRbeta CDR3 region, genomic DNA was isolated from the sorted cells. TCRbeta CDR3 regions were sequenced using the immunoSEQ Assay. This is the immuneACCESS table as TCRdb keeps it, with only in-frame sequences that have V and J called. A part of the clones is gone; compared with another copy, unresolved V genes explain less than half, and the rest is unexplained. The sample table records approximately 84,000 clones; approximately 83% of these occur just once. The top ten clonotypes cover approximately 2% of the sample. The sequenced sample was CD4+ or CD8+ T cells sorted from blood, obtained in a trial of the OX40 agonist ivuxolimab. In this chain, TRBV30 is recombined with TRBJ1-2, with 7 middle bases fitting TRBD1. The TCR comes from an adult with an advanced solid tumor such as melanoma, head and neck, liver or kidney cancer. The base sequence is TGTGCCTGGAATAACAGGGGCTACTATGGCTACACCTTC. It is translated as CAWNNRGYYGYTF.